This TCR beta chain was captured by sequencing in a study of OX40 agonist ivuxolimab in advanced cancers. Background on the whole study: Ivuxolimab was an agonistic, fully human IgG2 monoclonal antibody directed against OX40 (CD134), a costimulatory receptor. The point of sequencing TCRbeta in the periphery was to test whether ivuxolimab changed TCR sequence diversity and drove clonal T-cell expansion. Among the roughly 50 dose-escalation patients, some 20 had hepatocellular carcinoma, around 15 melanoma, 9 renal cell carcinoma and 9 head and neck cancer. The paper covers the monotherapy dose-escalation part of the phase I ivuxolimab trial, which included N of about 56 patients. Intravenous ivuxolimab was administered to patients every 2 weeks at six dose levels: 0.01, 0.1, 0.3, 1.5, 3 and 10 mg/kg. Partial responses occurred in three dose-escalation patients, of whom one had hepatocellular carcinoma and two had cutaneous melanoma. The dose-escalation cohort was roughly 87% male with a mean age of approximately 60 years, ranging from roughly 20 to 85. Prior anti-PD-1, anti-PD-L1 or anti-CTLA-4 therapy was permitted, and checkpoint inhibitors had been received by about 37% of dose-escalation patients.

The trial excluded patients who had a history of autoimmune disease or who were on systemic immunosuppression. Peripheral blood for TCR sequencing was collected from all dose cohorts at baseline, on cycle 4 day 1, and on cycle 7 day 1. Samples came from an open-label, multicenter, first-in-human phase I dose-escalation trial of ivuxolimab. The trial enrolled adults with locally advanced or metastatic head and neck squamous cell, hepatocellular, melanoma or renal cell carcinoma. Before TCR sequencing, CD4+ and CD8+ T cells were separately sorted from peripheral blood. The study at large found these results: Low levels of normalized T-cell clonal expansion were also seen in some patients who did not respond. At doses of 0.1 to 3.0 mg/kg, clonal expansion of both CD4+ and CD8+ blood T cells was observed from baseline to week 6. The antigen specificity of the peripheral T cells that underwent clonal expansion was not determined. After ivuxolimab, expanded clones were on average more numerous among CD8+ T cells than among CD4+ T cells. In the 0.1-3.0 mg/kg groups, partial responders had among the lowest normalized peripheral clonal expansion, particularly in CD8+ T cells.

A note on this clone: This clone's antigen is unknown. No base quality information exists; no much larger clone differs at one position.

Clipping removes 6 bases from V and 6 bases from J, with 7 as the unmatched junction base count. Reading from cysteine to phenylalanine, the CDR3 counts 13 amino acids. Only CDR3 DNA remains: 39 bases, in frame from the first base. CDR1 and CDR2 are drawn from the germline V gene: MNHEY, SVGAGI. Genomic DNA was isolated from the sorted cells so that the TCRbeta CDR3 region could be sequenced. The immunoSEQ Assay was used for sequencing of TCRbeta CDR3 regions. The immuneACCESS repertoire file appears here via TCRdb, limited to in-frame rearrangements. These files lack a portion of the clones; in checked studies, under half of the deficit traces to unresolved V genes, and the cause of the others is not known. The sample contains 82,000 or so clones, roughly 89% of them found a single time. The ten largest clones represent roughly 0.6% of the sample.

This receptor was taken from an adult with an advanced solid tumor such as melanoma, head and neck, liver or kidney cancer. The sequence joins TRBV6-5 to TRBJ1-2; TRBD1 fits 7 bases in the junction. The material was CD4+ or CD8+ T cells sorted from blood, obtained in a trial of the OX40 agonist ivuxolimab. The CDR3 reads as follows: CASSPTGSHGYTF. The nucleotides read TGTGCCAGCAGCCCGACAGGGTCCCATGGCTACACCTTC.